Shown below are 2 T cell receptor beta chains from a single sample sequenced in a study of PD-L1 blockade in urothelial cancer (dated by TCRdb to 2015 to 2018). Libraries were made using the immunoSEQ multiplex PCR assay. TCRdb took this table from immuneACCESS and kept in-frame rearrangements with V and J called. Such tables lack part of the clones; where checked against another copy, unresolved V genes explain under half of the gap, and the rest is unexplained. The sample records approximately 55,000 clones, 86% of which are singletons. Of the sample, 22% is held by the ten largest clones. This specimen's time point label, interpreted: pretreatment peripheral blood. This specimen consisted of PBMCs, obtained around atezolizumab (anti-PD-L1) treatment. These receptors all come from a man in his 60s with urothelial cancer.

V usage is TRBV5-6 and J usage is TRBJ2-7, with D perhaps matching TRBD1 (6 bases). The CDR3 covers 13 residues. V gave up 0 bases and J gave up 5 bases, with 9 bases separating them. Germline V gene lookup returns CDR1 SGHDT and CDR2 YYEEEE. The CDR3 here is CASSLDRVDEQYF. The CDR3 region has the DNA TGTGCCAGCAGCTTGGACAGGGTGGACGAGCAGTACTTC.

The rearrangement uses TRBV6-5 and TRBJ2-7; 7 nucleotides align to TRBD1. V lost 5 bases and J lost 1; bases outside the gene matches: 5. The CDR3 is 14 amino acids. Germline CDR1 and CDR2: MNHEY and SVGAGI. CDR3 protein: CASSTRQGSYEQYF. CDR3 in DNA: TGTGCCAGCAGTACACGACAGGGTTCCTACGAGCAGTACTTC.